Given below is one TCR beta chain in context. What it recognizes is unknown. Naive CD8 populations comprised CD45RO-negative cells positively selected for CCR7, excluding terminally differentiated effector memory CD45RA+ cells. Per germline, CDR1 SGDLS and CDR2 YYNGEE. V shed 3 bases, J shed 1 base, and the junction held 8 bases outside the gene matches. This CDR3 region has 16 residues. This record belongs to a study of shared clonotypes between healthy human individuals. Study overall: Each donor's CD8 memory used one plate, CD8 naive two, each CD4 subset three.

The input for sorted-subset replicate PCRs was around 0.2 ug DNA, 25,000 to 30,000 T cell genomes. The table came from immunoSEQ multiplex PCR; TCRdb's copy has only in-frame clones and leaves some out. The table records about 2 million clones, about 95% of them present only once. Study-wide findings and caveats: Naive subsets usually exceeded memory subsets in estimated richness. Sequencing of the sorted subsets was shown by rarefaction to be incomplete despite large depth.

The chain joins TRBV9 to TRBJ2-7; TRBD1 matches 9 bases. The specimen sequenced was naive CD8+ T cells sorted from blood. This sequence was found in a man younger than 30 in good health. The CDR3 DNA reads TGTGCCAGCAGCGGGATGGACAGGGGTGAATCCTACGAGCAGTACTTC. Translating gives CASSGMDRGESYEQYF.